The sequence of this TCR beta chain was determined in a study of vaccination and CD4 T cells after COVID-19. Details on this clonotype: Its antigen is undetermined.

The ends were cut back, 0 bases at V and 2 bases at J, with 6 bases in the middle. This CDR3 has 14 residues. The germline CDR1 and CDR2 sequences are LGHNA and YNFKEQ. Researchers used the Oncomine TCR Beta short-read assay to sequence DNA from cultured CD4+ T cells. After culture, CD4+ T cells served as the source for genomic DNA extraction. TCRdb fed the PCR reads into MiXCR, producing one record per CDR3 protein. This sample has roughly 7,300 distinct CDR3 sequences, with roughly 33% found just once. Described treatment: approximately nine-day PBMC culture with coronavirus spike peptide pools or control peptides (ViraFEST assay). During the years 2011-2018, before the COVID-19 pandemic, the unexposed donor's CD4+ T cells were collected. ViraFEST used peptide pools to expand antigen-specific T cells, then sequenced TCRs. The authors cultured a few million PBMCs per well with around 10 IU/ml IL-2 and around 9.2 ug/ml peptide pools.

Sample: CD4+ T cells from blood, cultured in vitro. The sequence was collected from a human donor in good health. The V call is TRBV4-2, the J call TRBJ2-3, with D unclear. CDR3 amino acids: CASSQDKVTDTQYF. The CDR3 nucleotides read TGTGCCAGCAGCCAAGATAAGGTCACAGATACGCAGTATTTT.